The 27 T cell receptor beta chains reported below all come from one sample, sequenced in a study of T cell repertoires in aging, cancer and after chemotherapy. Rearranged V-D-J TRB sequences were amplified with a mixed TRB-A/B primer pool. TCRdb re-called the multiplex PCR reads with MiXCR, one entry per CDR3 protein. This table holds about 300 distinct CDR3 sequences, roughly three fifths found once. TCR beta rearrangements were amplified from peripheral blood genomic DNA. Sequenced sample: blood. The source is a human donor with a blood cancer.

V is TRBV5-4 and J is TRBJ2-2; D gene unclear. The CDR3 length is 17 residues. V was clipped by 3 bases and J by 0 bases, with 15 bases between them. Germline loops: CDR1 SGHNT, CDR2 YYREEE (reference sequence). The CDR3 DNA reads TGTGCCAGCAGCTCTGGGTTATTGACATCGAACACCGGGGAGCTGTTTTTT. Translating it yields CASSSGLLTSNTGELFF.

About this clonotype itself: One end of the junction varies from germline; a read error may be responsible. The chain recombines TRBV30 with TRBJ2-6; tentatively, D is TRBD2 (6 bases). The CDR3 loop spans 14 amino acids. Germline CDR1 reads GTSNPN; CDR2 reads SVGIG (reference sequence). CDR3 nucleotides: TGTGCCTGGGGACCCTTCGGGGGTCGAGAGGCCCAGTCTTTC. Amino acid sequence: CAWGPFGGREAQSF.

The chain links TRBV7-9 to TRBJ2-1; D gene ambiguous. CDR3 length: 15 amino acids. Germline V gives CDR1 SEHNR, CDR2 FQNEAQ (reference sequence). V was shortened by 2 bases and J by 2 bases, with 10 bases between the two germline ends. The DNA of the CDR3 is TGTGCCAGCAGCTTAAGGAGCGACGCCTACAATGAGCAGTTCTTC. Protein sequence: CASSLRSDAYNEQFF. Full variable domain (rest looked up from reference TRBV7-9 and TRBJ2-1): DTGVSQNPRHKITKRGQNVTFRCDPISEHNRLYWYRQTLGQGPEFLTYFQNEAQLEKSRLLSDRFSAERPKGSFSTLEIQRTEQGDSAMYLCASSLRSDAYNEQFFGPGTRLTVL.

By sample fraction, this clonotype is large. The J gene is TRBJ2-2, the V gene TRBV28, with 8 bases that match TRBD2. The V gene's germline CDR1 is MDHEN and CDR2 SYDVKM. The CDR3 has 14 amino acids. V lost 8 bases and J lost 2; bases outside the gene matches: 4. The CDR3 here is CASRRGGNTGELFF. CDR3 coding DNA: TGTGCCAGCCGACGGGGGGGTAACACCGGGGAGCTGTTTTTT.

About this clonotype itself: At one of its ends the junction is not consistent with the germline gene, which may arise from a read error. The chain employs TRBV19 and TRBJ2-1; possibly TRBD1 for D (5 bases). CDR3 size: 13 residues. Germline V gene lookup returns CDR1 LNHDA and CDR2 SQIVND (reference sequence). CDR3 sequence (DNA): TGTGCGAGTATAGATCTGGGGCTGGGTGAGCAGTTCTTC. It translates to CASIDLGLGEQFF.

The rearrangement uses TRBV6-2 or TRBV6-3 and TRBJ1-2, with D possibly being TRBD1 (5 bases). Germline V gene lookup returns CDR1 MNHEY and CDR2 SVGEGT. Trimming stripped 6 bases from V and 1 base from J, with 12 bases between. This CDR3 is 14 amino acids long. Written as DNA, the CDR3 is TGTGCCAGCAGACCCGGGGGGGATAACTATGGCTACACCTTC. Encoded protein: CASRPGGDNYGYTF.

For the CDR3, the DNA is TGTGCCAGTAGGAGGGGGGTAGCGGACACCACCGGGGAGCTGTTTTTT. It codes for CASRRGVADTTGELFF. The chain carries TRBV27 and TRBJ2-2, with D possibly being TRBD1 or TRBD2 (6 bases each). Between the trimmed V and J ends, which lost 9 bases and 4 bases, there was a span of 21 bases. Per the germline V gene, CDR1 is MNHEY and CDR2 is SMNVEV (reference sequence). The CDR3 consists of 16 residues.

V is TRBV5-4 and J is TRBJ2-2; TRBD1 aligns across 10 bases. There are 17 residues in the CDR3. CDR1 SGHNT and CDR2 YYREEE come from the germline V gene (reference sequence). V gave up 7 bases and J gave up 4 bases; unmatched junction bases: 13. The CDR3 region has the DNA TGTGCCAGCCGGGAATATGTCGGGACAGGGGTCACCGGGGAGCTGTTTTTT. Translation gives CASREYVGTGVTGELFF.

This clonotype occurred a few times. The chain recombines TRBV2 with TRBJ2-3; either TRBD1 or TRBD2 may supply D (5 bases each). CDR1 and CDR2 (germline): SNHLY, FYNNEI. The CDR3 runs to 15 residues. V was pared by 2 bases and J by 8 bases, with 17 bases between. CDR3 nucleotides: TGTGCCAGCAGTGAACCCCGGCTAGCCGGGACTACGCAGTATTTT. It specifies CASSEPRLAGTTQYF. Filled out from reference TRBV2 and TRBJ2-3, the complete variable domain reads EPEVTQTPSHQVTQMGQEVILRCVPISNHLYFYWYRQILGQKVEFLVSFYNNEISEKSEIFDDQFSVERPDGSNFTLKIRSTKLEDSAMYFCASSEPRLAGTTQYFGPGTRLTVL.

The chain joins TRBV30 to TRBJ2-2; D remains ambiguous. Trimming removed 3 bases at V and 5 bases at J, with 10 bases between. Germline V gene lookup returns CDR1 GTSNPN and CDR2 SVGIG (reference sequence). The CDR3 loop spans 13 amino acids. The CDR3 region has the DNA TGTGCCTGGAGACCCTACGGGACCGGGGAGCTGTTTTTT. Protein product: CAWRPYGTGELFF.

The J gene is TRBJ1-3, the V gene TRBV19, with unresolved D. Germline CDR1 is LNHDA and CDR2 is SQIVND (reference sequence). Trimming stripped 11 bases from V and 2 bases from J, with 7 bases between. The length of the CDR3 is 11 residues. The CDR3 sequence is CAGGTGNTIYF. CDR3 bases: TGTGCCGGAGGTACTGGAAACACCATATATTTT.

CDR3 region: CASSPPGLAGGNNEQFF. The CDR3, as DNA: TGTGCCAGCTCACCACCGGGGCTAGCGGGAGGAAACAATGAGCAGTTCTTC. The rearrangement joins TRBV18 to TRBJ2-1, with TRBD2 matching over 11 bases. The trim removed 0 bases at V and 5 bases at J, leaving 6 bases unmatched. This CDR3 contains 17 residues. Per germline, CDR1 KGHSH and CDR2 LQKENI.

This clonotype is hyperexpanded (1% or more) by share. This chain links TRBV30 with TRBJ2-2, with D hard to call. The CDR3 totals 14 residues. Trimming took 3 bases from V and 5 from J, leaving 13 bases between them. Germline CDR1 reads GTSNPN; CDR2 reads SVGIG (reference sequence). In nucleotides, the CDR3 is TGTGCCTGGAGACCCTCCTACGGGACCGGGGAGCTGTTTTTT. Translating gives CAWRPSYGTGELFF.

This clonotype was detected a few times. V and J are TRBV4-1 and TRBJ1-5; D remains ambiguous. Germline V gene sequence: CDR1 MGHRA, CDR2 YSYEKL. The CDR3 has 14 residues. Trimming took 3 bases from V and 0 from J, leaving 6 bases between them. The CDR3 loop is CASSHAPSNQPQHF. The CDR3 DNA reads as TGCGCCAGCAGCCACGCCCCTAGCAATCAGCCCCAGCATTTT.

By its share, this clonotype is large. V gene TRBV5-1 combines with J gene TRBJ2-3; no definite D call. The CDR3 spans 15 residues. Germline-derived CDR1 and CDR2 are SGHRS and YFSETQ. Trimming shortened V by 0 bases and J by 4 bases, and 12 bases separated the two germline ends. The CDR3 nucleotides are TGCGCCAGCAGCTTGGCGCCTCAAAGGGCAGATACGCAGTATTTT. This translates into CASSLAPQRADTQYF.

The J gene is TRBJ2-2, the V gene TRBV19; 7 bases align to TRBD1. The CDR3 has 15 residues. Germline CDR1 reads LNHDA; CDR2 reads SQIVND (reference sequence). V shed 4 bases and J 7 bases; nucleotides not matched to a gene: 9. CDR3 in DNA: TGTGCCAGTAGTACCACAGGGGTACCCAGCGGGGAGCTGTTTTTT. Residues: CASSTTGVPSGELFF.

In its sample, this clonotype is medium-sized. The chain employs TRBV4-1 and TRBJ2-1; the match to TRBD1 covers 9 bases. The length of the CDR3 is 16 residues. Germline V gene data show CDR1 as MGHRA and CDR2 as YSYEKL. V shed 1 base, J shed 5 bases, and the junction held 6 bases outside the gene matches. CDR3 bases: TGCGCCAGCAGCCAAGTACCCGGGACAGGGAACAATGAGCAGTTCTTC. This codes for CASSQVPGTGNNEQFF.

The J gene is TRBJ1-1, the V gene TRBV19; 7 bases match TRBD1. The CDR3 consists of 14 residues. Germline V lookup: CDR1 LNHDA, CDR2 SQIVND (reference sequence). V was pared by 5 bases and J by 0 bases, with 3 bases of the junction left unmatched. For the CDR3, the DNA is TGTGCCAGTAGTCCTGGGACAGTGAACACTGAAGCTTTCTTT. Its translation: CASSPGTVNTEAFF.

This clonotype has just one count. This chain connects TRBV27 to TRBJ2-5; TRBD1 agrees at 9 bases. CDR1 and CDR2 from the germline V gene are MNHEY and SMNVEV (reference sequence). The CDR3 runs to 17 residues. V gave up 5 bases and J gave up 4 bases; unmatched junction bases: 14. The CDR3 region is CASSREPRTGAGETQYF. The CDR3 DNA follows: TGTGCCAGCAGTCGGGAACCTCGGACAGGGGCCGGAGAGACCCAGTACTTC.

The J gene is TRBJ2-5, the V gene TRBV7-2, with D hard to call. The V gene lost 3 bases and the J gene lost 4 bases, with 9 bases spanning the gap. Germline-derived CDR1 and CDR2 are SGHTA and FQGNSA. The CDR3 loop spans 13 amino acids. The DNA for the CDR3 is TGTGCCAGCAGCTTTGGGTGGCGAGAGACCCAGTACTTC. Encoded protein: CASSFGWRETQYF.

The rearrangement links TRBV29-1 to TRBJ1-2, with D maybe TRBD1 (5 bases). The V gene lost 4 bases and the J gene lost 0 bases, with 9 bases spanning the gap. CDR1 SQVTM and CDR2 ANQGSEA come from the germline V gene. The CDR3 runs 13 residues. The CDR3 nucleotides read TGCAGCGTTGCCGAGACAGCTAACTATGGCTACACCTTC. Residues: CSVAETANYGYTF.

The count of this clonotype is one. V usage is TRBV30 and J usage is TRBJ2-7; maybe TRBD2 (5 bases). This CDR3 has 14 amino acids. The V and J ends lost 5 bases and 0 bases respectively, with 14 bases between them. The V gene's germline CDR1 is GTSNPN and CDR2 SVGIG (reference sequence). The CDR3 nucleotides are TGTGCCTGGGTCCCCGGAGGCAGCTCCTACGAGCAGTACTTC. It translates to CAWVPGGSSYEQYF. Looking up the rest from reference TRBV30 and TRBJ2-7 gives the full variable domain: SQTIHQWPATLVQPVGSPLSLECTVEGTSNPNLYWYRQAAGRGLQLLFYSVGIGQISSEVPQNLSASRPQDRQFILSSKKLLLSDSGFYLCAWVPGGSSYEQYFGPGTRLTVT.

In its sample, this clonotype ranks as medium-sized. The CDR3 DNA reads TGTGCCAGCAGCTTACACGTGGGGCAAGGCTATGGCTACACCTTC. Translated, it gives CASSLHVGQGYGYTF. This chain links TRBV11-2 with TRBJ1-2; maybe TRBD1 (5 bases). CDR3 size: 15 residues. Looked up from germline, CDR1 is SGHAT and CDR2 is FQNNGV. Trimming shortened V by 2 bases and J by 4 bases, and 14 bases separated the two germline ends. The full variable domain, its missing parts supplied by reference TRBV11-2 and TRBJ1-2, is EAGVAQSPRYKIIEKRQSVAFWCNPISGHATLYWYQQILGQGPKLLIQFQNNGVVDDSQLPKDRFSAERLKGVDSTLKIQPAKLEDSAVYLCASSLHVGQGYGYTFGSGTRLTVV.

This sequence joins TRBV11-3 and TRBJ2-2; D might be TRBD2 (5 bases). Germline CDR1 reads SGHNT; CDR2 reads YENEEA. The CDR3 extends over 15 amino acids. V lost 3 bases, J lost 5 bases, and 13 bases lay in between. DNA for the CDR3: TGTGCCAGCAGCTTGAGCGCGAGGGTTACCGGGGAGCTGTTTTTT. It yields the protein CASSLSARVTGELFF.

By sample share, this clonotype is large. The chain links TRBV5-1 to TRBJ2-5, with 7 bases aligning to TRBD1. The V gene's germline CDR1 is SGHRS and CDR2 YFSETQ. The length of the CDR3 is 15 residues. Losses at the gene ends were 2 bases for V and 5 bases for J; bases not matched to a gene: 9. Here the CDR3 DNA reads TGCGCCAGCAGCTTAACAGGGGACCCCAGGGAGACCCAGTACTTC. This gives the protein CASSLTGDPRETQYF.

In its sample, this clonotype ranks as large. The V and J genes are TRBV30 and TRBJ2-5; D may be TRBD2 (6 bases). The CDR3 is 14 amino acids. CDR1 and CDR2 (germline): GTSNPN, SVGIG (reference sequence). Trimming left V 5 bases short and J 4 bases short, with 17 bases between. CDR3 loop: CAWGPFGGRETQYF. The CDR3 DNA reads TGTGCCTGGGGACCCTTCGGGGGTCGAGAGACCCAGTACTTC. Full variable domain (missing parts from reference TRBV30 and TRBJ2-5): SQTIHQWPATLVQPVGSPLSLECTVEGTSNPNLYWYRQAAGRGLQLLFYSVGIGQISSEVPQNLSASRPQDRQFILSSKKLLLSDSGFYLCAWGPFGGRETQYFGPGTRLLVL.

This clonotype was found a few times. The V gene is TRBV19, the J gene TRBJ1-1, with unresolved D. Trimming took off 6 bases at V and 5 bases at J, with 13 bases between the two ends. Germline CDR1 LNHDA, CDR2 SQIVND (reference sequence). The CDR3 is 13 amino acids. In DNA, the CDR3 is TGTGCCAGTAGGGCCGGGCCCGCAACTGAAGCTTTCTTT. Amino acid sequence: CASRAGPATEAFF.